The clone carrying this TCR beta chain was counted many times. Antigen unknown. V was clipped by 2 bases and J by 0 bases; unmatched bases: 4. The CDR3 length is 16 residues. Looked up from germline, CDR1 is LNHNV and CDR2 is YYDKDF (reference sequence). The record originates from a study of T cell repertoires in cytomegalovirus infection. TCRdb reprocessed the reads via MiXCR and lists one record per CDR3 protein. Seen here are about 68,000 distinct CDR3 sequences, 20% to 25% observed once, and the top ten hold roughly three quarters. The source material was PBMCs, sequenced either directly or after in vitro stimulation (not recorded which). V and J are TRBV15 and TRBJ2-1; 7 bases line up with TRBD2. The sequence came from a human donor in good health (CMV status not recorded). Some clones in this sample may be carry-over from other donors' samples. The CDR3 reads CATSRLAGSSYNEQFF. In DNA form, the CDR3 reads TGTGCCACCAGCAGATTAGCGGGTAGCTCCTACAATGAGCAGTTCTTC.